The clone carrying this T cell receptor (beta chain) was counted at least ten times. This sample is drawn from a study of prognosis after radiotherapy for stage I lung cancer. Genomic DNA served as the source from which two-round multiplex PCR generated TCR beta CDR3 amplicons. First-round PCR, the initial amplification, used primers specific to each TRBV and TRBJ gene. During the second PCR round, universal primers were used. A single record per CDR3 protein comes from TCRdb applying MiXCR to the multiplex PCR reads. The sample holds about 26,000 distinct CDR3 sequences, around 32% seen once. V was clipped by 6 bases and J by 2 bases, with 11 bases between them. Germline CDR1 is DFQATT and CDR2 is SNEGSKA (reference sequence). This CDR3 is built from 13 residues.

The chain uses TRBV20-1 and TRBJ2-1; D unresolved. The clonotype was recovered from a donor aged 50 or older with non-small cell lung cancer. Source: PBMCs, taken before or after stereotactic body radiation therapy (not recorded which). The DNA for the CDR3 is TGCAGTGCCCGGACCGATCCCTACAATGAGCAGTTCTTC. Translating it yields CSARTDPYNEQFF.